This T cell receptor (beta chain) derives from a study of metastatic and nonmetastatic thyroid tumors. MiXCR was used by TCRdb to re-call the PCR reads. This table holds roughly 81,000 clones, less than 10% found once. Germline-derived CDR1 and CDR2 are LNHDA and SQIVND (reference sequence). V gave up 3 bases and J gave up 5 bases, with 14 bases separating them. The length of the CDR3 is 15 residues. This clone has a count of ten or more. Treatment of any kind had been given to no patient before thyroid surgery. The sequence was collected from a female donor with papillary thyroid cancer or a benign thyroid nodule (not recorded which). Some clones in this sample may be carry-over from other donors' samples. V is TRBV19 and J is TRBJ1-5; D is possibly TRBD1 (6 bases). Source material: blood. The CDR3 reads CASSMSGAGHQPQHF. Here the CDR3 DNA reads TGTGCCAGTAGTATGTCAGGGGCCGGGCATCAGCCCCAGCATTTT.